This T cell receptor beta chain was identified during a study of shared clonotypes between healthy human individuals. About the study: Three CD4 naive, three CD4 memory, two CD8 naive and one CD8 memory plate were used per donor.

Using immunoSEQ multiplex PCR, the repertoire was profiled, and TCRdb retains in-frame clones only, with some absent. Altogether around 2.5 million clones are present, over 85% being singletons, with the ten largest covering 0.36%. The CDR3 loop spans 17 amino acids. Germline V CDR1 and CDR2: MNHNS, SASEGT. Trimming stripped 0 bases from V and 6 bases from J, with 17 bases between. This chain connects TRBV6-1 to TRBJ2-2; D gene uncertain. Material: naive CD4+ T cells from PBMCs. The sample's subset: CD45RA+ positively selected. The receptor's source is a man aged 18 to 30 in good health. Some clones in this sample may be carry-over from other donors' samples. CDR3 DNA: TGTGCCAGCAGTGAAGCAGGGTTTGGGAATAGACCCGGGGAGCTGTTTTTT. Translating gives CASSEAGFGNRPGELFF.